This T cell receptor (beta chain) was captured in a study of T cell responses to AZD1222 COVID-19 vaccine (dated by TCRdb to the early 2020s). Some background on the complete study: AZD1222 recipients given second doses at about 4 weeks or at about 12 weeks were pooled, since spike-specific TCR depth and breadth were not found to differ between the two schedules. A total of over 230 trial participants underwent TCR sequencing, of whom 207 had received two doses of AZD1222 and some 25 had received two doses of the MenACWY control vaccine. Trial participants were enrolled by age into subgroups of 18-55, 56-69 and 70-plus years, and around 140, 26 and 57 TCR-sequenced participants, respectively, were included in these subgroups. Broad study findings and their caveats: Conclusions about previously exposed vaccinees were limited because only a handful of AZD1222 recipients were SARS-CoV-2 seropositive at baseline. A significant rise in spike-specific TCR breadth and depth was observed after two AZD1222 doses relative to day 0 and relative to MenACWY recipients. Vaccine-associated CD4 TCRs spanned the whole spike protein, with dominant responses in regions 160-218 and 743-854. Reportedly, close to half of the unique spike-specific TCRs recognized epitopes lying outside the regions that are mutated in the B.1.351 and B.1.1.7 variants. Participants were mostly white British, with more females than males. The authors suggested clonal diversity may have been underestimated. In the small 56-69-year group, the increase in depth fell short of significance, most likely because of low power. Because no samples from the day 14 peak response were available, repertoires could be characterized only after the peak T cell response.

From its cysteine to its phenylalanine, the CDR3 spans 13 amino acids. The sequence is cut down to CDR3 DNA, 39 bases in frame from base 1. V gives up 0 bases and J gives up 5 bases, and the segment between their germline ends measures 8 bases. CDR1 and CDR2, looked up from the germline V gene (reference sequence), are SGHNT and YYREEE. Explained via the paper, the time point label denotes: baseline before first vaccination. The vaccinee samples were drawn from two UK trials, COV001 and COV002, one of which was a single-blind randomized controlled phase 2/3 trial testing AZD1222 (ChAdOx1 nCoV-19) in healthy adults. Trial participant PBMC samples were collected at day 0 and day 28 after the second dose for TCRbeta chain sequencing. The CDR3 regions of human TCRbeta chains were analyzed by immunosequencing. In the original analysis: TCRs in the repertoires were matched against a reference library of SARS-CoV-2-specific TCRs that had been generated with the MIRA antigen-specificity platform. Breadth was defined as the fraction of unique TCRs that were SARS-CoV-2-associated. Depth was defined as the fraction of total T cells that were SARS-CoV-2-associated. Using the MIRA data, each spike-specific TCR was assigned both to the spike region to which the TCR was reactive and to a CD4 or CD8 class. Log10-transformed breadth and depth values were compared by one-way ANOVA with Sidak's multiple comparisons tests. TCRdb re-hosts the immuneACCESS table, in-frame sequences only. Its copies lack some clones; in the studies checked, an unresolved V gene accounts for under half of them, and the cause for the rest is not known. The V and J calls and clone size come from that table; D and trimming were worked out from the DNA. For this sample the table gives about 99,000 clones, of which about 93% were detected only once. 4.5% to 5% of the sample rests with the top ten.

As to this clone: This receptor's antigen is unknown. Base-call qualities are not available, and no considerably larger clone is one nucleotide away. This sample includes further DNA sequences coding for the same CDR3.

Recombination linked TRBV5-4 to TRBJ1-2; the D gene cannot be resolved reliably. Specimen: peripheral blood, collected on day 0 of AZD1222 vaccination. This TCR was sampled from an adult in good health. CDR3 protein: CASSLVGDYGYTF. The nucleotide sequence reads TGTGCCAGCAGCTTGGTGGGAGATTATGGCTACACCTTC.